A selection of T cell receptor beta chains follows, all from one sample in a study of cytomegalovirus exposure and HLA in healthy donors. Assay used: immunoSEQ multiplex PCR; TCRdb lists only in-frame clones, some missing. The sample includes around 150,000 clones, around 80% of them seen just once. Sample: PBMCs. All receptors come from a man between 18 and 29 years old in good health and CMV-seropositive. CDR3s include the opening cysteine and the closing phenylalanine or tryptophan. D genes are given only for firm matches. Where a row states a size, it is once, few, many or the class of an expanded clone; other rows omit it.

>TRBJ2-1|TRBV5-8|TRBD1|15|.
TGTGCCAGCAGCTTGGGACAGGGATCCTACAATGAGCAGTTCTTC
CASSLGQGSYNEQFF
>TRBJ2-2|TRBV9|TRBD1|15|once
TGTGCCAGCAGCGTTGGGACAGGGGGTGCCGGGGAGCTGTTTTTT
CASSVGTGGAGELFF
>TRBJ1-1|TRBV4-3|.|15|.
TGCGCCAGCAGCCAAGATAGGGGGGGGACCACTGAAGCTTTCTTT
CASSQDRGGTTEAFF
>TRBJ2-1|TRBV6-1|TRBD2|14|.
TGTGCCACCTCTGAACTAGCGTCCTACAATGAGCAGTTCTTC
CATSELASYNEQFF
>TRBJ1-4|TRBV13|TRBD1|15|.
TGTGCCAGCAGCCAAGGGGGACAGGGGCGCGAAAAACTGTTTTTT
CASSQGGQGREKLFF
>TRBJ2-1|TRBV5-4|TRBD2|18|.
TGTGCCAGCAGCTTTCCTGGGGTAGCGGGAGAAGTTTACAATGAGCAGTTCTTC
CASSFPGVAGEVYNEQFF
>TRBJ2-1|TRBV27|.|15|few
TGTGCCAGCAGTTTAGGGGGGGCTCCCTACAATGAGCAGTTCTTC
CASSLGGAPYNEQFF
>TRBJ2-1|TRBV5-4|TRBD2|16|.
TGTGCCAGCAGTCCCGACCTAGCGGGGGCCTACAATGAGCAGTTCTTC
CASSPDLAGAYNEQFF
>TRBJ2-1|TRBV19|.|16|.
TGTGCCAGTTGCAGCACCGACAGCAAATCCTACAATGAGCAGTTCTTC
CASCSTDSKSYNEQFF
>TRBJ1-5|TRBV7-2|.|18|.
TGTGCCAGCAGCGCCTACGAAGGAGGACTGCAAAGCAATCAGCCCCAGCATTTT
CASSAYEGGLQSNQPQHF
>TRBJ2-7|TRBV6-1|TRBD1|13|.
TGTGCCAGCAGGGGACAGGGCTTCTACGAGCAGTACTTC
CASRGQGFYEQYF
>TRBJ1-1|TRBV29-1|TRBD1|13|few
TGCAGCGTTAAGACAGGGCTGAACACTGAAGCTTTCTTT
CSVKTGLNTEAFF
>TRBJ1-4|TRBV6-6|.|13|.
TGTGCCAGCTGCCGTTCTGAGGAAGAAAAACTGTTTTTT
CASCRSEEEKLFF
>TRBJ2-7|TRBV5-1|.|12|.
TGCGCCAGCAGCCCCGGGGGCTACGAGCAGTACTTC
CASSPGGYEQYF
>TRBJ2-1|TRBV7-2|TRBD2|17|.
TGTGCCAGCAGCCCCTCTCTTGCGCGGGGGTTCTACAATGAGCAGTTCTTC
CASSPSLARGFYNEQFF
>TRBJ1-2|TRBV9|.|14|.
TGTGCCAGCACCAAAAATGCAGGGCTCTATGGCTACACCTTC
CASTKNAGLYGYTF
>TRBJ1-1|TRBV4-2|.|14|once
TGTGCCAGCAGCCAAGGGAGGGGGAACACTGAAGCTTTCTTT
CASSQGRGNTEAFF
>TRBJ2-4|TRBV19|TRBD2|16|.
TGTGCCAGTAGTTCGGGACTAGCGGGGACAAAAAACATTCAGTACTTC
CASSSGLAGTKNIQYF
>TRBJ1-1|TRBV7-9|.|14|few
TGTGCCAGCAGCTTTTCCGGGGTGAACACTGAAGCTTTCTTT
CASSFSGVNTEAFF
>TRBJ1-1|TRBV19|.|13|.
TGTGCCAGTACCCTGACAGTGAACACTGAAGCTTTCTTT
CASTLTVNTEAFF
>TRBJ1-6|TRBV2|TRBD1|14|.
TGTGCCAGCAGTGAAGACAGGGGGAGGTCACCCCTCCACTTT
CASSEDRGRSPLHF
>TRBJ1-4|TRBV4-1|TRBD1|16|.
TGCGCCAGCAGGGAGATAGGGGGCAAGACTAATGAAAAACTGTTTTTT
CASREIGGKTNEKLFF
>TRBJ1-1|TRBV7-6|TRBD1|15|.
TGTGCCAGCAGCCCAGGAGGGGGCGAGGGCACTGAAGCTTTCTTT
CASSPGGGEGTEAFF
>TRBJ1-1|TRBV5-1|.|16|few
TGCGCCAGCAGCTTGGTTGGTCCCGGGGGGGGGAGTGAAGCTTTCTTT
CASSLVGPGGGSEAFF
>TRBJ2-7|TRBV4-3|.|15|.
TGCGCCAGCAGCCAAGAAAGGCAGGGCTCCTACGAGCAGTACTTC
CASSQERQGSYEQYF
>TRBJ2-6|TRBV2|TRBD1|21|.
TGTGCCAGCAGTGAATACGGACAGGATTACATTACGAATTTTGGGGCCAACGTCCTGACTTTC
CASSEYGQDYITNFGANVLTF
>TRBJ1-2|TRBV30|.|10|.
TGTGCCTGGAGGACAGTCCCTGTCACCTTC
CAWRTVPVTF
>TRBJ2-7|TRBV5-1|.|12|.
TGCGCCAGCAGCAGGGCAGGGAACGAGCAGTACTTC
CASSRAGNEQYF
>TRBJ1-6|TRBV5-1|TRBD1|18|.
TGCGCCAGCAGCTCAGGACAGGGGGCGAGCTCCTATAATTCACCCCTCCACTTT
CASSSGQGASSYNSPLHF
>TRBJ2-3|TRBV10-2|.|14|.
TGCGCCAGCAGTGGGCTCCGCAGGGGAGATACGCAGTATTTT
CASSGLRRGDTQYF
>TRBJ2-2|TRBV6-5|.|13|.
TGTGCCAGCAGTAAAGCCGGGGTCGCGGAGCTGTTTTTT
CASSKAGVAELFF
>TRBJ2-7|TRBV28|TRBD1|12|.
TGTGCCAGCAGGAAGGGGGCATACGAGCAGTACTTC
CASRKGAYEQYF
>TRBJ1-6|TRBV15|.|17|.
TGTGCCACCAGCAGACAAATGACAGGTTGGATGGGTTCACCCCTCCACTTT
CATSRQMTGWMGSPLHF
>TRBJ2-1|TRBV11-2|TRBD1|17|.
TGTGCCAGCAGCTACTGGACAGGGCGTCCCTCCTACAATGAGCAGTTCTTC
CASSYWTGRPSYNEQFF
>TRBJ1-2|TRBV4-3|TRBD1|15|once
TGCGCCAGCAGTTTTGGACAGGCGTCTAACTATGGCTACACCTTC
CASSFGQASNYGYTF
>TRBJ2-7|TRBV10-3|TRBD2|16|.
TGTGCCATCAGTGACCTGACTAGCGGGACATCCTACGAGCAGTACTTC
CAISDLTSGTSYEQYF
>TRBJ1-3|TRBV13|.|16|.
TGTGCCAGCAGCCCCCCTTTTACCGGGTCTGGAAACACCATATATTTT
CASSPPFTGSGNTIYF
>TRBJ2-2|TRBV7-7|TRBD1|14|once
TGTGCCAGCAGCATAAACAGGGGATCAGGGGAGCTGTTTTTT
CASSINRGSGELFF
>TRBJ1-5|TRBV4-1|.|14|.
TGCGCCAGCAGCCAAATATTACAGGGTCAGCCCCAGCATTTT
CASSQILQGQPQHF
>TRBJ2-2|TRBV5-4|TRBD2|15|.
TGTGCCAGCAGTTCTACTAGCGGGAACACCGGGGAGCTGTTTTTT
CASSSTSGNTGELFF
>TRBJ1-5|TRBV6-1|TRBD1|17|.
TGTGCCAGCAGTGAAGCGTGGACAGGGAGACCCAATCAGCCCCAGCATTTT
CASSEAWTGRPNQPQHF
>TRBJ1-2|TRBV19|TRBD1|13|.
TGTGCCAGTAAGGTACAGGGGGCCTCCGGCTACACCTTC
CASKVQGASGYTF